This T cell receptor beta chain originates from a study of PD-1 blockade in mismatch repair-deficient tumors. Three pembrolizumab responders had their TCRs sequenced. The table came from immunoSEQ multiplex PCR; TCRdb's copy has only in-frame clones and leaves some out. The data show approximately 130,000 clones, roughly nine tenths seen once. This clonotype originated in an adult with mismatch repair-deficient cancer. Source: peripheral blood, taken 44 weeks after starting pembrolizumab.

The CDR3 region is CASSPKTSGRAREQYF. The CDR3 DNA sequence: TGTGCCAGCTCACCAAAAACTAGCGGGAGGGCCCGCGAGCAGTACTTC. The V call is TRBV18, the J call TRBJ2-7; 13 bases line up with TRBD2. The CDR3 is 16 amino acids. V gave up 2 bases and J gave up 6 bases; unmatched junction bases: 7. The germline gives CDR1 KGHSH, CDR2 LQKENI.